Presented here are 3 T cell receptor beta chains from one specimen sequenced in a study of cytomegalovirus exposure and HLA in healthy donors. 13 Jbeta primers and 60 Vbeta primers were used for the PCR. The method was immunoSEQ multiplex PCR; TCRdb's version includes in-frame clones alone and lacks a portion of them. The sample consists of under 150,000 clones, under 90% of them appearing once. Sequenced material: PBMCs. Receptors were obtained from a male donor in good health and CMV-seronegative.

The chain joins TRBV19 to TRBJ2-1, with TRBD2 matching 7 bases. The CDR3 contains 15 residues. Losses at the gene ends were 1 base for V and 4 bases for J; bases not matched to a gene: 4. Germline lookup yields CDR1 LNHDA and CDR2 SQIVND (reference sequence). As DNA, the CDR3 is TGTGCCAGTAGTATAGGACTAGCCAGTTACAATGAGCAGTTCTTC. Its translation is CASSIGLASYNEQFF.

This sequence joins TRBV7-9 and TRBJ2-5; 8 bases are shared with TRBD1. V gave up 4 bases and J gave up 7 bases; unmatched junction bases: 8. This CDR3 has 14 amino acids. Germline-derived CDR1 and CDR2 are SEHNR and FQNEAQ (reference sequence). The CDR3, as DNA: TGTGCCAGCAGCTCCGACAGGGGAGCAGGGACCCAGTACTTC. This translates into CASSSDRGAGTQYF.

The V call is TRBV9, the J call TRBJ2-7; D is possibly TRBD1 (6 bases). Germline V gene sequence: CDR1 SGDLS, CDR2 YYNGEE. This CDR3 region has 12 residues. V shed 3 bases and J shed 6 bases, with 10 bases lying between them. The CDR3 region has the DNA TGTGCCAGCAGCGGAGACAGGTTCGAGCAGTACTTC. It encodes CASSGDRFEQYF.